This record concerns one TCR beta chain sequence. Per the original methods: Reference gene primers were amplified, and this amplification served to estimate nucleated cell counts. Some clones are missing from TCRdb's copy, which holds only in-frame ones; the method was immunoSEQ multiplex PCR. V and J calls and clone size come straight from that table; D and trimming were deduced from the DNA. Among around 280,000 clones listed, roughly 87% were seen once. The germline V gene has CDR1 KGHSH and CDR2 LQKENI. This CDR3 region has 11 residues. The ends were cut back, 5 bases at V and 1 base at J, with 3 bases in the middle. This specimen comes from a study of blood T cell repertoires in COVID-19. On the study more broadly: Collection of acute and convalescent COVID-19 samples took place in the United States, Italy and Spain.

The rearrangement joins TRBV18 to TRBJ2-7; D is undetermined. Sequences were obtained from peripheral blood. This TCR was sampled from a woman in her 50s who had recovered from COVID-19. CDR3 residues: CASSSSYEQYF. Written as DNA, the CDR3 is TGTGCCAGCTCATCTTCCTACGAGCAGTACTTC.